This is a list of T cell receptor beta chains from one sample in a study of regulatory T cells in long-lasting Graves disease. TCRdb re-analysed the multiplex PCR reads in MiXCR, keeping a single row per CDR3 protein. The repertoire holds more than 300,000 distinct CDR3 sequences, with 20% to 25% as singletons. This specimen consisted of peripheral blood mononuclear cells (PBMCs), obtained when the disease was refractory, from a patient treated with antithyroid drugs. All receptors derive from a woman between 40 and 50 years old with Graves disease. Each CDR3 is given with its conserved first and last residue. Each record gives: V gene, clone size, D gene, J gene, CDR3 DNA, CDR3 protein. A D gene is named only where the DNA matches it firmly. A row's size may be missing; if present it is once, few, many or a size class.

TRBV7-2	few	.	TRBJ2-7	TGTGCCAGCAGCGGGATGATCGAGCAGTACTTC	CASSGMIEQYF
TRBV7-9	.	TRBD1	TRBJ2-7	TGTGCCAGCAGCCCCGCCGGGACAGCGAATACCTACGAGCAGTACTTC	CASSPAGTANTYEQYF
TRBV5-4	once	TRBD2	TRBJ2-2	TGTGCCAGCAGCGACCGGACTAGCGGGGAGAACACCGGGGAGCTGTTTTTT	CASSDRTSGENTGELFF
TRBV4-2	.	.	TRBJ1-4	TGTGCCAGCAGCGTCCGGGACGGATCCTTTCTTGCAACTAATGAAAAACTGTTTTTT	CASSVRDGSFLATNEKLFF
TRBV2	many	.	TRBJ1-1	TGTGCCAGCAGTACTCATTTGAACACTGAAGCTTTCTTT	CASSTHLNTEAFF
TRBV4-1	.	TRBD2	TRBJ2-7	TGCGCCAGCAGCTTCGGACTAGCGGGAGACGAGCAGTACTTC	CASSFGLAGDEQYF
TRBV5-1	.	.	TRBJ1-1	TGCGCCAGCAGCCTTGGGGGACAATCGAACACTGAAGCTTTCTTT	CASSLGGQSNTEAFF
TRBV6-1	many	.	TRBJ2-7	TGTGCCAGCAGTGAAGGGGCTTCGTCCTACGAGCAGTACTTC	CASSEGASSYEQYF
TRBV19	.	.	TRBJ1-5	TGTGCCAGTAGTATGCCGGGCAGGGATTTTCAGCCCCAGCATTTT	CASSMPGRDFQPQHF
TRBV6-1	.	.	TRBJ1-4	TGTGCCAGCGTACTTTCAACTAATGAAAAACTGTTTTTT	CASVLSTNEKLFF
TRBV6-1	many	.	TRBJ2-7	TGTGCCAGCAGTGGCCACACACTAAGGACAGTAAACAGCGAGCAGTACTTC	CASSGHTLRTVNSEQYF
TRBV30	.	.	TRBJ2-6	TGTGCCTGGGGGGGCGCTTATACTGGGGCCAGCGTCCTGACTTTC	CAWGGAYTGASVLTF
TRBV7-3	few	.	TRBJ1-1	TGTGCCAGCAGCCCGAATTCCGGACGGTTTTACACTGAAGCTTTCTTT	CASSPNSGRFYTEAFF
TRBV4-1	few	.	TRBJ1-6	TGCGCCAGCAGCCAGGTAACCCCGAAAGGGAGGAATTCACCCCTCCACTTT	CASSQVTPKGRNSPLHF
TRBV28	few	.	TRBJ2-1	TGTGCCAGCACCCTAGGCGCCGGGACCCTCTCCTACAATGAGCAGTTCTTC	CASTLGAGTLSYNEQFF
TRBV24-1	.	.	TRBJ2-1	TGTGCCACCAGTGATTTGAAGAGGGTCAATGAGCAGTTCTTC	CATSDLKRVNEQFF
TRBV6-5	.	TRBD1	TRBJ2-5	TGTGCCGGCAGTTACCAACAGGGGGCAGAGACCCAGTACTTC	CAGSYQQGAETQYF
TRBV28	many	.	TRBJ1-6	TGTGCCAGCAGTCCGGGGGGGGGCCAAAATAATTCACCCCTCCACTTT	CASSPGGGQNNSPLHF
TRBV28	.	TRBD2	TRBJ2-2	TGTGCCAGCAGGAAGGGGGGACTAGCGGGAGGGCCACGGACCGGGGAGCTGTTTTTT	CASRKGGLAGGPRTGELFF
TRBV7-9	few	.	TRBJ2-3	TGTGCCAGCAGCTTAGTCGGCCCCACAGATACGCAGTATTTT	CASSLVGPTDTQYF
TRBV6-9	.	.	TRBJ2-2	TGTGCCAGCAGTTATTGGTACCTCGCGGAGGGGATGAACACCGGGGAGCTGTTTTTT	CASSYWYLAEGMNTGELFF
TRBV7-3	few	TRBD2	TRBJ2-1	TGTGCCAGCAGCGAATTAGCGGGTAATGAGCAGTTCTTC	CASSELAGNEQFF
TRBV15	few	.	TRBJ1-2	TGTGCCACCAGAGATACCAGGACCTCTGGCTACACCTTC	CATRDTRTSGYTF
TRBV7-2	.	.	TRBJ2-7	TGTGCCAGCAGCTTAGGAAGCCGTAGCTCCTACGAGCAGTACTTC	CASSLGSRSSYEQYF
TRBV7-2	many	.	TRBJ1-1	TGTGCCAGCAGCTCCCCTGGGAGGGCAACTTTCTTT	CASSSPGRATFF
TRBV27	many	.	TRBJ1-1	TGTGCCAGCAAAGAGATAGGGGGCACTGAAGCTTTCTTT	CASKEIGGTEAFF
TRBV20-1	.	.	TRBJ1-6	TGCAGTGCTAGAGATCTTGCGGCGGGAAGGAATTCACCCCTCCACTTT	CSARDLAAGRNSPLHF
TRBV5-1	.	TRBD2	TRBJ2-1	TGCGCCAGCAGCTTGGGGAAGCGGTTAGCGGGTTACAATGAGCAGTTCTTC	CASSLGKRLAGYNEQFF
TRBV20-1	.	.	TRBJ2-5	TGCAGTGCTAGAAGGGGCAGGGGAGAGACCCAGTACTTC	CSARRGRGETQYF
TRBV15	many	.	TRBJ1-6	TGTGCCACCAGTCGTGGGGACGGCAATTCACCCCTCCACTTT	CATSRGDGNSPLHF
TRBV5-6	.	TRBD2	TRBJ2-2	TGTGCCAGCAGCTTAGCGGGAGTCACCGGGGAGCTGTTTTTT	CASSLAGVTGELFF
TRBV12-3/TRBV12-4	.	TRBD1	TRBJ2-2	TGTGCCAGCAGTTTCCGGACAGGGGGCCCCGGGGAGCTGTTTTTT	CASSFRTGGPGELFF
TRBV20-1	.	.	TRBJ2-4	TGCAATGCTAGCCTTAGCGGATTACTAGCCAAAAACATTCAGTACTTC	CNASLSGLLAKNIQYF
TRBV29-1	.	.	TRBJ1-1	TGCAGCGCCCGACTGGGTAGGGACACTGAAGCTTTCTTT	CSARLGRDTEAFF
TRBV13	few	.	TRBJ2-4	TGTGCCAGCAGCTTATCTCAGGGATACCTAGCCAAAAACATTCAGTACTTC	CASSLSQGYLAKNIQYF
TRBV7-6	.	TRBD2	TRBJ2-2	TGTGCCAGCAGCCCACTAGCGGGACAAAACACCGGGGAGCTGTTTTTT	CASSPLAGQNTGELFF
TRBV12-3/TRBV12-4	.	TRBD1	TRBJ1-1	TGTGCCAGCAGTGATGGGGACAGGGGAGGCACTGAAGCTTTCTTT	CASSDGDRGGTEAFF
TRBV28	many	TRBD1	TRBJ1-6	TGTGCCAGCAGCGAGACAGGGCAAAATTCACCCCTCCACTTT	CASSETGQNSPLHF
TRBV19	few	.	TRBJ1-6	TGTGCCAGTAGTGCGACCAATACCCAGCGGCTGTTCTTT	CASSATNTQRLFF
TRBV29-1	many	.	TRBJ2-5	TGCAGCGGAGGGGTATCCCCAGTGACCCAGTACTTC	CSGGVSPVTQYF
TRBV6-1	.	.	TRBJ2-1	TGTGCCAGCAGTTCCCGGGCTACCGGAAAGGATGAGCAGTTCTTC	CASSSRATGKDEQFF
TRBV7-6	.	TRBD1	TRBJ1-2	TGTGCCAGCAGCTTCCAGGGGGCGCGCGGCTACACCTTC	CASSFQGARGYTF
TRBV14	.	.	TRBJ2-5	TGTGCCAGCAGCCGGATCGAGGGGACCCAGTACTTC	CASSRIEGTQYF
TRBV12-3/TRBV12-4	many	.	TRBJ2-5	TGTGCCAGCAGTTTCCGGGGTCCGGAGACCCAGTACTTC	CASSFRGPETQYF
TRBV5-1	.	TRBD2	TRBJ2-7	TGCGCCAGCAGCTCGACTAGCAGGGTAGACGAGCAGTACTTC	CASSSTSRVDEQYF